Listed below are T cell receptor beta chains from one sample, sequenced in a study of T-cell memory formation after mild COVID-19. TCRdb processed the 5' RACE reads anew with MiXCR; each CDR3 protein has one entry. The sample holds about 84,000 distinct CDR3 sequences, about 15% seen once. Specimen: PBMCs or a T cell subset sorted from them (not recorded which). These TCRs come from an adult woman who had mild COVID-19 (a few samples of this study predate the infection). Cell type and time point are not known. The CDR3 runs from the conserved cysteine through the conserved F or W. A D gene is named only where the DNA matches it firmly. Size values are once, few and many counts, or a class for expanded clones, and some rows have none.

TRBV11-2	NA	NA	TRBJ2-7	17	TGTGCCAGCAGCTTAGATGACTGGGGTAGAAGCTCCTACGAGCAGTACTTC	CASSLDDWGRSSYEQYF
TRBV12-3/TRBV12-4	TRBD1	NA	TRBJ1-1	17	TGTGCCAGCACCACATTACCGGACAGGGGTGAGAACACTGAAGCTTTCTTT	CASTTLPDRGENTEAFF
TRBV5-6	NA	many	TRBJ2-1	12	TGTGCCAGCGGGGAGCTGTTGAATGAGCAGTTCTTC	CASGELLNEQFF
TRBV6-4	TRBD2	NA	TRBJ2-3	15	TGTGCCAGCAGTGACTCAGGCGGGGGGGCAGATACGCAGTATTTT	CASSDSGGGADTQYF
TRBV3-1	TRBD2	NA	TRBJ2-5	15	TGTGCCAGCAGCCAAGGGGGGGGGGTCCTAGAGACCCAGTACTTC	CASSQGGGVLETQYF
TRBV6-4	NA	NA	TRBJ2-3	21	TGTGCCAGCAGTGCCTCCCCAGTCCGCCAAATACATATCCCGGACACAGATACGCAGTATTTT	CASSASPVRQIHIPDTDTQYF
TRBV11-2	TRBD2	NA	TRBJ2-7	14	TGTGCCAGCAGCTTAGGGCTAGCGGGAGACGAGCAGTACTTC	CASSLGLAGDEQYF
TRBV6-1	NA	few	TRBJ2-3	15	TGTGCCAGCACTACCCGGGACGGCTTCAGGGATACGCAGTATTTT	CASTTRDGFRDTQYF
TRBV6-2/TRBV6-3	TRBD2	NA	TRBJ2-3	16	TGTGCCAGCAGTTCCTCCGGGACTAGCGGCACAGATACGCAGTATTTT	CASSSSGTSGTDTQYF
TRBV4-1	NA	few	TRBJ2-7	16	TGCGCCAGCAGCCAAGAAAATGCAGGGCTGGCCTACGAGCAGTACTTC	CASSQENAGLAYEQYF
TRBV7-3	NA	few	TRBJ2-6	15	TGTGCCAGCAGCTTAGAAGTAACTGGGGCCAACGTCCTGACTTTC	CASSLEVTGANVLTF
TRBV3-1	NA	few	TRBJ1-5	15	TGTGCCAGCAGCCAAGATGGGTTAGGAGATCAGCCCCAGCATTTT	CASSQDGLGDQPQHF
TRBV7-2	NA	NA	TRBJ1-5	17	TGTGCCAGCAGCTTAGTGACAGGATTTTATAGCAATCAGCCCCAGCATTTT	CASSLVTGFYSNQPQHF
TRBV6-5	NA	NA	TRBJ2-3	13	TGTGCCAGCAGTTATATAAGCACAGATACGCAGTATTTT	CASSYISTDTQYF
TRBV9	TRBD2	NA	TRBJ2-3	17	TGTGCCAGCAGCGTATCCCTAACGGGAGGATCCCCTGATACGCAGTATTTT	CASSVSLTGGSPDTQYF
TRBV7-9	NA	NA	TRBJ2-1	8	TGTGCCAGCGGGGAGCAGTTCTTC	CASGEQFF
TRBV7-2	NA	NA	TRBJ2-7	12	TGTGCCAGCAGCTTTCAGGGCTGGGAGCAGTACTTC	CASSFQGWEQYF
TRBV7-9	TRBD1	few	TRBJ2-7	13	TGTGCCAGCAGCTCCGCAGGGGGTTACGAGCAGTACTTC	CASSSAGGYEQYF
TRBV29-1	NA	NA	TRBJ2-1	13	TGCAGCGTTAGACAGTCGAACAACAATGAGCAGTTCTTC	CSVRQSNNNEQFF
TRBV29-1	NA	few	TRBJ2-7	13	TGCAGCGTTGCCGGGACACGTCCCTACGAGCAGTACTTC	CSVAGTRPYEQYF
TRBV7-6	TRBD2	NA	TRBJ2-1	18	TGTGCCAGCAGCGTCCCGACGGGAGCGGGAGGGCACTACAATGAGCAGTTCTTC	CASSVPTGAGGHYNEQFF
TRBV20-1	TRBD2	few	TRBJ2-1	16	TGCAGTGCTAGGGAAGGACTAGCGGGATCGGGAAATGAGCAGTTCTTC	CSAREGLAGSGNEQFF
TRBV4-2	TRBD1	few	TRBJ2-7	15	TGTGCCAGCAGCCAAGAACGGGACAGGGAGTACGAGCAGTACTTC	CASSQERDREYEQYF
TRBV15	NA	NA	TRBJ2-3	13	TGTGCCACCACTGCGGCCCGGACAGATACGCAGTATTTT	CATTAARTDTQYF
TRBV20-1	TRBD1	many	TRBJ2-7	16	TGCAGTGCTAGAGATCCCCGGACAGGGGATTACGACGAGCAGTACTTC	CSARDPRTGDYDEQYF
TRBV9	TRBD2	few	TRBJ2-7	14	TGTGCCAGCAGCGTTAGCGGGGTCTCCTACGAGCAGTACTTC	CASSVSGVSYEQYF
TRBV9	NA	few	TRBJ1-1	15	TGTGCCAGCAGCTTCCAACAGGGTATGAACACTGAAGCTTTCTTT	CASSFQQGMNTEAFF
TRBV4-2	NA	few	TRBJ1-2	17	TGTGCCAGCAGCCAAGATGGGGGGGGACCCTCGGGCTATGGCTACACCTTC	CASSQDGGGPSGYGYTF
TRBV28	NA	few	TRBJ1-1	16	TGTGCCAGCAGTCACATTCTCGAACCCATGAACACTGAAGCTTTCTTT	CASSHILEPMNTEAFF
TRBV5-1	TRBD1	few	TRBJ1-1	14	TGCGCCAGCAGCTTACAGGGGGCGTATACTGAAGCTTTCTTT	CASSLQGAYTEAFF
TRBV4-2	TRBD2	NA	TRBJ2-7	16	TGTGCCAGCAGCTCCCAAGCGGGAGAGTGGGGCTCCGAGCAGTACTTC	CASSSQAGEWGSEQYF
TRBV7-8	TRBD2	many	TRBJ2-1	14	TGTGCCAGCACCGGTGGGGGGGGCTACAATGAGCAGTTCTTC	CASTGGGGYNEQFF
TRBV7-3	NA	many	TRBJ2-1	16	TGTGCCAGCAGCTTAACTAGCTCTACCTACTACAATGAGCAGTTCTTC	CASSLTSSTYYNEQFF
TRBV12-3/TRBV12-4	NA	few	TRBJ2-1	12	TGTGCCAGCAGGAGGTCCTACAATGAGCAGTTCTTC	CASRRSYNEQFF
TRBV7-9	NA	few	TRBJ2-1	16	TGTGCCAGCAGCTTAGGGCCCCAACGAGGCTACAATGAGCAGTTCTTC	CASSLGPQRGYNEQFF
TRBV9	NA	few	TRBJ2-3	14	TGTGCCAGCAGCGTCGAGGGAAGCACAGATACGCAGTATTTT	CASSVEGSTDTQYF
TRBV27	NA	few	TRBJ2-1	13	TGTGCCAGCAGTTTCGTGAGGGACAATGAGCAGTTCTTC	CASSFVRDNEQFF
TRBV7-6	NA	few	TRBJ2-7	17	TGTGCCAGCAGCCTAACATCTGGCGGTACCCGCACCTACGAGCAGTACTTC	CASSLTSGGTRTYEQYF
TRBV7-3	NA	few	TRBJ1-1	18	TGTGCCAGCAGCTTAATACCCCCTGGATCAGGTTTGAACACTGAAGCTTTCTTT	CASSLIPPGSGLNTEAFF
TRBV7-8	TRBD2	few	TRBJ2-3	16	TGTGCCAGCAGCTCCCTCGTAGCGGGAAGCACAGATACGCAGTATTTT	CASSSLVAGSTDTQYF
TRBV4-3	NA	NA	TRBJ2-1	16	TGCGCCAGCAGCCTTTCAACTAGGGGCTCCTACAATGAGCAGTTCTTC	CASSLSTRGSYNEQFF
TRBV7-6	NA	few	TRBJ2-7	11	TGTGCCAGCAGCCAGGGGTGGGAGCAGTACTTC	CASSQGWEQYF